This record looks at one T cell receptor beta chain sequence and its context. These data come from a study of CD4 and CD8 cells across lung adenocarcinoma regions. TCRdb analysed the PCR reads with MiXCR anew, one entry per CDR3 protein. The sample has about 25,000 distinct CDR3 sequences, approximately 53% seen once. V lost 5 bases to trimming and J lost 6 bases; unmatched junction nucleotides: 5. The CDR3 runs 15 residues. Germline V gene data show CDR1 as SGHTA and CDR2 as FQGNSA. The sequenced sample consisted of CD8+ T cells from the center of a lung tumor. V and J are TRBV7-2 and TRBJ2-1, with TRBD2 identical over 12 bases. The TCR was taken from a male donor with lung adenocarcinoma. The CD4 and CD8 labels of this study may be unreliable. The CDR3 DNA follows: TGTGCCAGCAGCCAGGGACTAGCGGGTGGCAATGAGCAGTTCTTC. The encoded protein is CASSQGLAGGNEQFF.